This is a list of T cell receptor beta chains from one sample in a study of tumor-infiltrating lymphocytes in primary liver carcinoma. TCRdb independently ran MiXCR on the multiplex PCR reads; one entry per CDR3 protein. The table has 150,000 to 200,000 distinct CDR3 sequences, around 85% seen once; the top ten hold approximately 18%. Specimen: tumor tissue from primary liver carcinoma. Receptor source: a middle-aged man with primary liver carcinoma and hepatitis B virus infection. CDR3s include the opening cysteine and the closing phenylalanine or tryptophan. Fields, in order: V gene, D gene, clone size, J gene, CDR3 protein, CDR3 DNA. The D gene is left open where the match is weak. Size is omitted from some rows. Given values are once, few, many or a class for expanded clones.

V gene: TRBV11-2; D gene: NA; clone size: NA; J gene: TRBJ1-2; CDR3 protein: CANSLVRAAYAHTF; CDR3 DNA: TGTGCCAACAGCTTAGTTCGGGCAGCTTATGCCCACACCTTC
V gene: TRBV7-2; D gene: NA; clone size: NA; J gene: TRBJ2-5; CDR3 protein: CASSLVASQETQYF; CDR3 DNA: TGTGCCAGCAGCTTAGTTGCATCACAAGAGACCCAGTACTTC
V gene: TRBV6-5; D gene: NA; clone size: NA; J gene: TRBJ2-6; CDR3 protein: CTSSYAGFSGANVLTF; CDR3 DNA: TGTACCAGCAGTTACGCTGGGTTCTCGGGGGCCAACGTCCTGACTTTC
V gene: TRBV6-1; D gene: NA; clone size: NA; J gene: TRBJ2-1; CDR3 protein: CAGSEGTGSYNEQFF; CDR3 DNA: TGTGCCGGCAGTGAAGGGACTGGTTCTTACAATGAGCAGTTCTTC
V gene: TRBV6-2/TRBV6-3; D gene: TRBD2; clone size: NA; J gene: TRBJ2-5; CDR3 protein: CAGSSGLASTQYF; CDR3 DNA: TGTGCCGGCAGTTCCGGACTAGCGAGCACTCAGTACTTC
V gene: TRBV29-1; D gene: NA; clone size: NA; J gene: TRBJ2-5; CDR3 protein: CSVEVPQQENQYF; CDR3 DNA: TGCAGCGTTGAGGTCCCCCAACAAGAGAACCAGTATTTC
V gene: TRBV4-1; D gene: NA; clone size: NA; J gene: TRBJ2-2; CDR3 protein: CASSIQGEGSGELFF; CDR3 DNA: TGCGCCAGCAGTATCCAGGGGGAGGGCTCCGGGGAGCTGTTTTTT
V gene: TRBV6-5; D gene: NA; clone size: NA; J gene: TRBJ2-6; CDR3 protein: CASSYGGSSSGANVQTF; CDR3 DNA: TGTGCCAGCAGTTACGGAGGCAGTTCCTCTGGGGCCAACGTTCAGACTTTC
V gene: TRBV29-1; D gene: NA; clone size: NA; J gene: TRBJ1-1; CDR3 protein: CSVQRRVWNIEAFF; CDR3 DNA: TGCAGCGTCCAGCGCCGTGTGTGGAACATTGAAGCTTTCTTT
V gene: TRBV4-1; D gene: NA; clone size: NA; J gene: TRBJ2-2; CDR3 protein: CASSLQGEGSGQLFF; CDR3 DNA: TGCGCGAGCAGCCTCCAGGGGGAGGGCTCCGGGCAGCTGTTTTTT
V gene: TRBV11-2; D gene: TRBD1; clone size: NA; J gene: TRBJ1-6; CDR3 protein: CASSGTGAPVNSPLHF; CDR3 DNA: TGTGCCAGCAGCGGGACAGGGGCCCCTGTGAATTCACCCCTCCACTTT
V gene: TRBV29-1; D gene: NA; clone size: NA; J gene: TRBJ2-5; CDR3 protein: CSVEHTQEAQYF; CDR3 DNA: TGCAGCGTTGAACATACCCAAGAGGCCCAGTACTTC
V gene: TRBV11-2; D gene: NA; clone size: NA; J gene: TRBJ2-7; CDR3 protein: CVSNPGGYDQYF; CDR3 DNA: TGTGTCAGCAATCCCGGGGGCTACGATCAGTACTTC
V gene: TRBV11-2; D gene: TRBD1; clone size: once; J gene: TRBJ2-6; CDR3 protein: CDSNMGGDRGISLSGANVLTF; CDR3 DNA: TGTGACAGCAACATGGGGGGAGACAGGGGCATTTCCCTCTCTGGGGCCAACGTCTTGACTTTC
V gene: TRBV11-2; D gene: TRBD2; clone size: NA; J gene: TRBJ2-1; CDR3 protein: CTSSLDSGGRFYHEQFF; CDR3 DNA: TGTACCAGCAGCTTAGATAGTGGCGGGAGGTTCTACCATGAGCAGTTCTTC
V gene: TRBV5-1; D gene: TRBD1; clone size: many; J gene: TRBJ2-3; CDR3 protein: CASSQQGARTDTQYF; CDR3 DNA: TGCGCCAGCAGCCAACAGGGGGCCCGCACAGATACGCAGTATTTT
V gene: TRBV10-2; D gene: NA; clone size: NA; J gene: TRBJ2-2; CDR3 protein: CASSGRGGSWELFF; CDR3 DNA: TGCGCCAGCAGCGGACGAGGAGGGAGTTGGGAGCTGTTTTTT
V gene: TRBV4-2; D gene: NA; clone size: few; J gene: TRBJ1-1; CDR3 protein: CASSTNQRGADAFF; CDR3 DNA: TGTGCCAGCAGTACAAACCAGAGGGGCGCTGACGCTTTCTTT
V gene: TRBV12-3/TRBV12-4; D gene: NA; clone size: few; J gene: TRBJ2-3; CDR3 protein: CASSLDKQESTDTQYF; CDR3 DNA: TGTGCCAGCAGTTTAGACAAACAGGAAAGCACAGATACGCAGTATTTT
V gene: TRBV6-6; D gene: NA; clone size: once; J gene: TRBJ1-5; CDR3 protein: CARSLSSIGGQPQHF; CDR3 DNA: TGCGCCAGGAGTCTAAGTTCGATAGGGGGACAGCCCCAGCATTTT
V gene: TRBV6-2/TRBV6-3; D gene: NA; clone size: NA; J gene: TRBJ2-1; CDR3 protein: CASSFPRGLDHIEQLF; CDR3 DNA: TGTGCCAGCAGTTTCCCCCGAGGGTTGGACCACATAGAGCAGCTTTTC
V gene: TRBV29-1; D gene: TRBD2; clone size: once; J gene: TRBJ2-3; CDR3 protein: CSVATSGMWDTQYF; CDR3 DNA: TGCAGCGTCGCGACTAGCGGGATGTGGGATACGCAGTATTTT
V gene: TRBV6-2/TRBV6-3; D gene: NA; clone size: few; J gene: TRBJ2-7; CDR3 protein: CASSYEVPYDQCF; CDR3 DNA: TGTGCCAGCAGTTATGAGGTACCCTACGACCAGTGCTTC
V gene: TRBV6-6; D gene: NA; clone size: NA; J gene: TRBJ2-1; CDR3 protein: CACSYSNPDYNEQFF; CDR3 DNA: TGTGCCTGCAGTTACTCGAATCCGGACTACAATGAGCAGTTCTTC
V gene: TRBV29-1; D gene: NA; clone size: NA; J gene: TRBJ2-2; CDR3 protein: CSVTDSGELFF; CDR3 DNA: TGCAGCGTTACTGACAGCGGGGAGCTGTTTTTT
V gene: TRBV6-6; D gene: TRBD1; clone size: NA; J gene: TRBJ1-6; CDR3 protein: CARIHTGGSSPLHF; CDR3 DNA: TGTGCCAGGATCCACACAGGGGGAAGTTCACCCCTCCACTTT
V gene: TRBV11-1; D gene: NA; clone size: NA; J gene: TRBJ2-2; CDR3 protein: CVRRFWDTGELFF; CDR3 DNA: TGTGTCAGGAGATTTTGGGACACCGGGGAGCTGTTTTTT
V gene: TRBV29-1; D gene: TRBD1; clone size: NA; J gene: TRBJ1-1; CDR3 protein: CSVTGGLLLDTKAFF; CDR3 DNA: TGCAGCGTGACAGGGGGCCTCCTCTTAGACACTAAAGCTTTCTTT
V gene: TRBV6-2/TRBV6-3; D gene: NA; clone size: NA; J gene: TRBJ1-1; CDR3 protein: CAGSYPWVSPTAFF; CDR3 DNA: TGTGCCGGCAGTTACCCCTGGGTGAGCCCGACGGCTTTCTTT
V gene: TRBV29-1; D gene: NA; clone size: NA; J gene: TRBJ2-7; CDR3 protein: CNTMTTGTGTPYEQYF; CDR3 DNA: TGCAACACCATGACAACTGGGACCGGCACTCCCTATGAGCAGTACTTC
V gene: TRBV5-4; D gene: TRBD2; clone size: NA; J gene: TRBJ2-2; CDR3 protein: CANSPGLAENTGELFF; CDR3 DNA: TGTGCCAACAGCCCCGGACTAGCGGAGAACACCGGGGAGCTGTTTTTT
V gene: TRBV7-8; D gene: NA; clone size: NA; J gene: TRBJ2-3; CDR3 protein: CASSLDIGLGTDTQYF; CDR3 DNA: TGTGCCAGCAGCTTAGATATCGGCCTGGGGACAGATACGCAGTATTTT
V gene: TRBV5-1; D gene: TRBD2; clone size: many; J gene: TRBJ2-7; CDR3 protein: CASSSGLARTYEQYF; CDR3 DNA: TGCGCCAGCAGCTCGGGACTAGCGAGAACCTACGAGCAGTACTTC
V gene: TRBV30; D gene: NA; clone size: NA; J gene: TRBJ1-5; CDR3 protein: CAWSPMGTSSRPQHF; CDR3 DNA: TGTGCCTGGAGTCCCATGGGGACTAGCAGTCGGCCCCAGCATTTT
V gene: TRBV6-1; D gene: TRBD1; clone size: NA; J gene: TRBJ1-1; CDR3 protein: CASRRIRTGTKTETFF; CDR3 DNA: TGTGCCAGCAGACGCATTCGGACAGGGACGAAGACTGAAACTTTCTTT
V gene: TRBV11-3; D gene: NA; clone size: NA; J gene: TRBJ2-1; CDR3 protein: CASSLCVSNYEQFF; CDR3 DNA: TGTGCCAGCAGCTTATGCGTCTCGAATTATGAGCAGTTCTTC
V gene: TRBV30; D gene: NA; clone size: NA; J gene: TRBJ2-7; CDR3 protein: CAWRGGFSAYELYF; CDR3 DNA: TGTGCCTGGAGAGGAGGGTTCAGCGCCTACGAGCTCTACTTC
V gene: TRBV2; D gene: NA; clone size: NA; J gene: TRBJ1-1; CDR3 protein: CASTNRADSFF; CDR3 DNA: TGTGCCAGCACCAACCGGGCAGATTCTTTCTTT
V gene: TRBV28; D gene: NA; clone size: NA; J gene: TRBJ2-5; CDR3 protein: CASSWGAEIQYF; CDR3 DNA: TGTGCCAGCAGTTGGGGGGCTGAGATCCAGTACTTC
V gene: TRBV29-1; D gene: NA; clone size: once; J gene: TRBJ2-7; CDR3 protein: CSVSPGSYDQYF; CDR3 DNA: TGTAGCGTGTCTCCAGGGAGCTACGATCAGTACTTC
V gene: TRBV4-3; D gene: NA; clone size: medium-sized; J gene: TRBJ2-5; CDR3 protein: CASSQEEYLETQYF; CDR3 DNA: TGCGCCAGCAGCCAAGAGGAGTACTTGGAGACCCAGTACTTC
V gene: TRBV29-1; D gene: NA; clone size: many; J gene: TRBJ2-1; CDR3 protein: CSVRLRSSYNEQFF; CDR3 DNA: TGCAGCGTTCGACTGAGGAGCTCCTACAATGAGCAGTTCTTC
V gene: TRBV6-1; D gene: TRBD1; clone size: many; J gene: TRBJ2-1; CDR3 protein: CASSLRQGRDEQFF; CDR3 DNA: TGTGCCAGCAGCCTCAGACAGGGAAGGGATGAGCAGTTCTTC
V gene: TRBV19; D gene: NA; clone size: NA; J gene: TRBJ1-2; CDR3 protein: CASSSDSRSTF; CDR3 DNA: TGTGCCAGTAGCTCGGACAGTCGTAGCACCTTC
V gene: TRBV5-6; D gene: NA; clone size: NA; J gene: TRBJ1-5; CDR3 protein: CASRLVDQPQHF; CDR3 DNA: TGTGCTAGCAGGTTGGTGGATCAGCCCCAGCATTTT
V gene: TRBV12-3/TRBV12-4; D gene: NA; clone size: NA; J gene: TRBJ2-6; CDR3 protein: CASSRTRLVPGQASGANILTF; CDR3 DNA: TGTGCCAGCAGTCGGACCCGATTAGTCCCCGGTCAGGCCTCTGGGGCCAACATCCTGACTTTC
V gene: TRBV11-1; D gene: NA; clone size: NA; J gene: TRBJ2-7; CDR3 protein: CASSSSRDSPYEQYF; CDR3 DNA: TGTGCCAGCAGCTCTTCCCGGGATTCCCCCTACGAGCAGTACTTC
V gene: TRBV29-1; D gene: NA; clone size: NA; J gene: TRBJ2-7; CDR3 protein: CSVSAWRFYEQYF; CDR3 DNA: TGCAGCGTCTCAGCGTGGAGATTCTACGAACAGTACTTC
V gene: TRBV7-2; D gene: TRBD1; clone size: NA; J gene: TRBJ1-6; CDR3 protein: CASSPRDRDNSLLHF; CDR3 DNA: TGTGCCAGCAGCCCCCGGGACAGAGATAATTCACTCCTCCACTTT
V gene: TRBV6-4; D gene: TRBD2; clone size: NA; J gene: TRBJ2-1; CDR3 protein: CASIPSICLAAYNKQFF; CDR3 DNA: TGTGCCAGCATCCCCTCTATATGTCTAGCGGCCTACAATAAGCAGTTCTTC
V gene: TRBV29-1; D gene: NA; clone size: NA; J gene: TRBJ2-5; CDR3 protein: CSAGIGASETQYF; CDR3 DNA: TGCAGCGCCGGAATAGGGGCTTCGGAGACCCAGTACTTC
V gene: TRBV12-3/TRBV12-4; D gene: NA; clone size: NA; J gene: TRBJ1-1; CDR3 protein: CASSFSGANTEAFF; CDR3 DNA: TGTGCCAGCAGCTTTTCCGGTGCGAACACTGAAGCTTTCTTT
V gene: TRBV5-8; D gene: NA; clone size: NA; J gene: TRBJ2-1; CDR3 protein: CASSLGLTDMYNEQFF; CDR3 DNA: TGTGCCAGCAGCTTGGGGCTAACGGATATGTACAATGAGCAGTTCTTC